This T cell receptor (beta chain) was documented in a study of T cell clusters in autoimmune cytopenias (dated by TCRdb to about 2019). At the level of the whole study: Among healthy donor controls, the mean age was around 55 years, the median age was about 60 years, and about half of the roughly 43 were female. The comparison group for autoimmune hepatitis repertoires was around 21 healthy donors matched for age and sex. Peripheral blood TRB and IGH repertoires were sequenced in autoimmune cytopenia patients at active disease and during treatment follow-up, alongside healthy, CLL and autoimmune hepatitis controls. Per sample, TRB sequencing gave a median depth of about 52,000 reads and a median of about 2,300 distinct TRB clonotypes. The goal of the study was to determine whether autoimmune cytopenia patients have a disease-specific immune repertoire signature that could serve as a blood-based biomarker. For primary cytopenia the controls were about two dozen age-matched healthy donors, whereas for secondary cytopenia the controls were 14 age-matched CLL patients.

TRB rearrangements were amplified by multiplex PCR using a touch-down protocol with TRB-A and TRB-B primer pools mixed in one tube. Illumina adapters and sample indices were added to the amplicons through two consecutive PCR reactions using Phusion HS II polymerase. The amplicons were purified from gel with the NucleoSpin Gel and PCR Clean-up kit, after which the amplicons were quantified by Qubit and checked for quality on an Agilent 2100 Bioanalyzer. Libraries were sequenced on an Illumina MiSeq using 600-cycle, single-indexed, paired-end runs. The study's processing was this. MiXCR version 2.1.12, together with the default MiXCR reference library, was used to align and assemble the TRB reads. A clone was defined by each unique CDR3 nucleotide sequence, and analysis was restricted to productive sequences with at least two reads. Alpha-parameterized diversity profiles (alpha 0 to 5), including the Shannon (alpha 1) and Simpson (alpha 2) indices, were computed with an R script to assess repertoire diversity. Combinatorial TRB VJ usage was calculated with the tcR package and was compared between cohorts by principal component analysis performed with ade4. TCRbeta CDR3s were clustered with GLIPH on cohort pairs matched by age and read depth, and cluster frequencies were compared by Wilcoxon test. After reprocessing by TCRdb, each CDR3 protein sequence is one entry, and no DNA is given. TCRdb's processing, not the authors', yielded these V and J calls. The table of this sample itemizes under 8,000 distinct CDR3 sequences. The top ten clones comprise 8.5% to 10% of the sample.

Overall study outcomes, separate from this receptor: Healthy donors showed about 3-fold more exclusive TRB clusters than active autoimmune hepatitis patients, consistent with an autoimmunity-wide signature. A lack of physiological T cell clusters in primary autoimmune cytopenia patients was suggested by GLIPH, as 51 clusters were found to be exclusive to healthy donors versus 17 exclusive to patients. The T cell clusters were defined only in silico, and the functional role of the clusters was left to be validated experimentally. The cluster-lack signature was not seen for secondary cytopenia versus CLL, apparently masked by the dominant lymphoma-associated repertoire. TRB repertoire shifts, with less even repertoires in secondary cytopenia and CLL, mostly reflected lymphoma bias rather than autoimmunity.

A remark on this clonotype: The specificity of this receptor is unknown.

Per sample, roughly 240 ng of peripheral blood genomic DNA, approximately 38,000 genome equivalents, was used for TRB amplification. The CDR3 holds 16 amino acids from the cysteine to the phenylalanine. No nucleotide data were recorded. CDR1 and CDR2 are read off the germline V gene (reference sequence) as MNHEY and SMNVEV. These data also featured in a second study, about T cell repertoires in aging, cancer and after chemotherapy. The second study also describes: The donors fell into six age groups ranging from 30 or younger to 70 or older, and each group had at least three individuals. Control TCR repertoires from healthy donors were recorded over several months to years, and clear clonal overlap was observed across re-sampling. In total, the full dataset held about 8.8 million TCR reads. Compared with age-matched healthy donors, untreated patients with hematological or solid cancers had significantly lower TCR diversity and higher clonality in blood. In healthy donors, the decline in TCR diversity with age was mainly explained by loss of richness, whereas in cancer patients loss of evenness was also found to contribute. In both cancer cohorts, the median generation probability rose over the chemotherapy interval, which suggests that the repertoire was reconstituted through rebound thymic output. According to the authors, the repertoire data do not permit conclusions about immunological memory after chemotherapy. To look at immunoaging and at how T cells reconstitute after chemotherapy, the study profiled TCR beta repertoires in peripheral blood from both healthy donors and cancer patients. Alongside fewer than 100 healthy donors serving as a reference group, the cohort included 200 to 250 cancer patients, of whom roughly 90 had hematological cancers and about 130 had solid cancers. TRB sequences were processed with MiXCR versions 2.12 and 3.0.5. Shannon diversity, evenness, clonality (one minus evenness), and alpha-parameterized diversity profiles from alpha 0 to 5 were included as repertoire metrics. The IGoR algorithm was used to compute generation probabilities of clones in paired pre- and post-chemotherapy samples.

The sample was peripheral blood. The TCR was taken from a human donor in good health. The rearranged segments are TRBV27 and TRBJ2-3; there is no DNA to check the TCRdb D call of TRBD1. The CDR3 sequence is CASSDRTALGTDTQYF.